This T cell receptor beta chain was observed in a study of blood T cell repertoires in COVID-19. Study-wide background: From T cells, B-cell-depleted T cells, or PBMCs came the material, which was cDNA or gDNA.

Seattle's enrolled individuals joined amid active infection and were then monitored longitudinally. The CDR3 contains 16 residues. The V end lost 0 bases, the J end lost 0 bases, and 11 bases lay between the germline ends. Germline V gene data show CDR1 as SGHAT and CDR2 as FQNNGV. In the original processing: Amplified reference gene primers provided the basis for estimating nucleated cell counts. This table comes from immunoSEQ multiplex PCR, and its TCRdb copy is limited to in-frame clones, with some not included. The V and J calls and clone size were taken over from that table, and D and trimming were inferred from the DNA. The sample has 200,000 to 250,000 clones, about 93% seen once; the top ten hold 0.75% to 1%.

The TCR originated in a man aged 55 to 70 with COVID-19, enrolled during active disease. V gene TRBV11-2 combines with J gene TRBJ1-1; D may be TRBD1 (5 bases). The sample taken for sequencing was peripheral blood. The CDR3 region is CASSLERQRMNTEAFF. DNA for the CDR3: TGTGCCAGCAGCTTAGAGAGACAGAGAATGAACACTGAAGCTTTCTTT.